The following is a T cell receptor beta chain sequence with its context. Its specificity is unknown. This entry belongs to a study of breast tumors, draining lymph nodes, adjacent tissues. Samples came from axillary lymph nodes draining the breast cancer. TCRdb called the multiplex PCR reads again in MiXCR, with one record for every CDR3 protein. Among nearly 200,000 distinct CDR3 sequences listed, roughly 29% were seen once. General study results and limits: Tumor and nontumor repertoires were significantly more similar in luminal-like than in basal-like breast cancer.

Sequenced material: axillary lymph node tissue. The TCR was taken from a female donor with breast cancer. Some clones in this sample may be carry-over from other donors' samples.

In DNA form, the CDR3 reads TGTGCCAGCAGTTCCCCTTCCGGGACTAGCGGGTTTGGCACAGATACGCAGTATTTT. It encodes CASSSPSGTSGFGTDTQYF. The chain has TRBV27 and TRBJ2-3; TRBD2 aligns across 12 bases. After removal of 4 bases from V and 1 base from J, the junction contained 12 bases not matched to a gene. CDR1 is MNHEY and CDR2 is SMNVEV in the germline V gene (reference sequence). The CDR3 consists of 19 residues.